A single T cell receptor (beta chain) is shown here with its context. Its cognate antigen is unknown. Relative to the germline gene, one junction end is altered; a read error may explain this. Via MiXCR, TCRdb re-called the 5' RACE reads, giving one row per CDR3 protein. The table has about 13,000 distinct CDR3 sequences, roughly a quarter seen once; the top ten hold 2.5% to 3.5%. CDR1 and CDR2 (germline): LNHNV, YYDKDF (reference sequence). The CDR3 sequence is 14 residues long. Findings of the study overall: Tumor memory CD4+ T cell TCR gene usage clustered with blood and lymph node memory CD4+ cells and lymph node naive CD4+ cells.

The sample was naive CD4+ T cells sorted from blood. Subset in this sample: naive CD4+ T cells, CD4+CD45RA+CD25-. The source is a female donor with breast cancer. V usage is TRBV15 and J usage is TRBJ1-5; 9 bases line up with TRBD1. The CDR3 here is CATGRGTGNQPRHF. DNA of the CDR3: TGTGCCACCGGCAGAGGGACAGGGAATCAGCCCCGGCATTTT. Filled out from reference TRBV15 and TRBJ1-5, the complete variable domain reads DAMVIQNPRYQVTQFGKPVTLSCSQTLNHNVMYWYQQKSSQAPKLLFHYYDKDFNNEADTPDNFQSRRPNTSFCFLDIRSPGLGDTAMYLCATGRGTGNQPRHFGDGTRLSIL.